This TCR beta chain was recovered during a study of Ad26.COV2.S vaccination and SARS-CoV-2 variants (dated by TCRdb to the early 2020s). A note on the overall study: Vaccine-arm donors came from COV1001, a multicentre, randomized, double-blind, placebo-controlled phase I-IIa trial of Ad26.COV2.S in healthy adults. Ad26.COV2.S was administered intramuscularly at 5 x 10^10 or 1 x 10^11 viral particles, either as a single shot or as two shots given 56 days apart. TCRbeta repertoire sequencing was used to assess the specificity and breadth of SARS-CoV-2-reactive T cell receptors after Ad26.COV2.S vaccination. The TCR-sequenced set comprised approximately 32 samples: around 20 Ad26.COV2.S vaccine recipients, 5 placebo recipients and 8 SARS-CoV-2 convalescent individuals. Trial participants were randomized into five groups of five, in which low-dose or high-dose Ad26.COV2.S was given once or twice, or placebo was given on both occasions. Blinding of investigators to trial group allocation was maintained during experiments and outcome assessment.

Comments on this clone: The antigen it recognizes is unknown. No base quality values were provided; no much bigger clone lies one nucleotide off.

Results the study describes overall, beyond this receptor: After vaccination, spike-specific CD8+ and CD4+ T cell responses were reported to show substantial breadth. The study was not powered for comparison of responses between vaccine doses or regimens. Vaccine and placebo recipients had comparable non-spike TCR breadth, which fits with the vaccine containing only spike. Compared with placebo recipients, Ad26.COV2.S recipients showed higher spike-specific TCR breadth (P = 0.0014). The authors noted that total T cell responses may have been underestimated by the TCR breadth and depth analyses.

The treatment or condition label of this sample denotes: over 15 received Ad26.COV2.S at low or high dose, single or two shots; 5 received placebo; per-sample allocation not given. Repertoires of vaccine and placebo recipients were sequenced from samples collected on day 63 after the first injection. Cohort 1b enrolled roughly 25 adults aged 18-55 years at a single site in Boston, USA, between 29 July and 7 August 2020. Ad26.COV2.S was a replication-incompetent adenovirus type 26 vector that expressed a prefusion-stabilized SARS-CoV-2 spike protein derived from the original Wuhan strain. TCRbeta CDR3 regions were sequenced with the immunoSEQ Assay. After extraction, genomic DNA underwent amplification by bias-controlled multiplex PCR, followed by high-throughput sequencing. The study's processing was this. To quantify the absolute abundance of every unique TCRbeta CDR3 region, sequences were collapsed and filtered. T cell fraction was estimated by normalization of TCRbeta template counts to usable DNA, with usable DNA being measured through amplification of reference genes present in all nucleated cells. Repertoire TCRs were annotated as SARS-CoV-2-specific by exact matching of V gene, CDR3 amino acid sequence and J gene to a known reactive TCR set. The reference SARS-CoV-2 TCR set came from MIRA and was filtered for enrichment in COVID-19-positive ImmuneCODE repertoires, removing public or cross-reactive TCRs. Based on the MIRA antigens, annotated TCRs were further analysed at the level of specific ORF or position within ORF. Depth was the summed frequency of annotated unique rearrangements, while breadth was defined as annotated unique rearrangements over total unique productive rearrangements. TCR breadth was compared between groups using two-sided Wilcoxon rank-sum tests. Sourced from immuneACCESS, this table was stored by TCRdb with only in-frame sequences that have V and J called. A share of the clones is absent; for the studies checked, an unresolved V gene accounts for under half, and the remainder has no known explanation. V, J and clone size are taken as reported in that table, and D and trimming were inferred from the DNA itself. This sample comprises some 320,000 clones, about 82% of them detected only once. Of the sample, more than 1.5% falls within the top ten clones.

The junction shows trimming of 3 bases on V and 1 base on J, plus 14 bases between the germline ends. The CDR3 goes from the cysteine to the phenylalanine over 16 residues. Only the CDR3 DNA stays, 48 bases, in frame from base 1. CDR1 KGHSH and CDR2 LQKENI were looked up in the germline V gene. This sample comprised peripheral blood, obtained in a trial of Ad26.COV2.S vaccine versus placebo. This sequence uses TRBV18 and TRBJ2-3; matching of 5 bases hints at TRBD2 as the D gene. The TCR comes from a person between 18 and 65 years old who received the Ad26.COV2.S COVID-19 vaccine or a placebo. The DNA sequence is as follows: TGTGCCAGCTCACCCCCCGGACTTGTCGGCACAGATACGCAGTATTTT. This gives the protein CASSPPGLVGTDTQYF.